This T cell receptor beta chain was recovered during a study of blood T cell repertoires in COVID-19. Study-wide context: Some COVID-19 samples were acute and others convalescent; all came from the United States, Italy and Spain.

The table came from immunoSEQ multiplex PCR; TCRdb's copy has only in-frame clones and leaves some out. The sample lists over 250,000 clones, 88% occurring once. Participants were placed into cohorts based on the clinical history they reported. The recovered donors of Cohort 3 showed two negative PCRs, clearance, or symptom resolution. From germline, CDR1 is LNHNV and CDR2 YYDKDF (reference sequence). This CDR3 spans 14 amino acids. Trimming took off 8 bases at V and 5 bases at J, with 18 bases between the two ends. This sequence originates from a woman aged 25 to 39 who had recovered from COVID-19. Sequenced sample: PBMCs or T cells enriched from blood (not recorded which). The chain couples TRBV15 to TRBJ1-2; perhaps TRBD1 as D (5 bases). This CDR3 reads CATRKGAPLYGYTF. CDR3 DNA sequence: TGTGCCACCCGGAAAGGGGCCCCCTTATATGGCTACACCTTC.